This T cell receptor (beta chain) is from a study of T cells in Graves' hyperthyroidism and ophthalmopathy. The study's findings and limits: Median prediction lead before ophthalmopathy onset was around 7 months with the model.

Germline V gene lookup returns CDR1 SGHRS and CDR2 YFSETQ. The ends were cut back, 4 bases at V and 4 bases at J, with 20 bases in the middle. The length of the CDR3 is 16 residues. Amplification of TCR beta CDR3 regions was performed using RNA transcripts as template. The TCR CDR3 first-round RT-PCR relied on the HTBI primer set. TCRdb reanalysed the multiplex PCR reads using MiXCR and keeps one entry per CDR3 protein. Of 690,000 or so distinct CDR3 sequences listed, over 15% are singletons. This clonotype was detected only a few times. Its antigen remains unknown. The authors obtained PBMCs from about 9 ml of fresh peripheral blood.

The specimen was blood. This receptor was identified in a woman between 45 and 65 years old with Graves' hyperthyroidism that later progressed to Graves' ophthalmopathy. The chain is built from TRBV5-1 and TRBJ1-1, with a possible D match to TRBD1 (5 bases). The chain's CDR3 is CASSRGQDPGSTEAFF. In nucleotides, the CDR3 is TGCGCCAGCAGCCGTGGACAAGACCCGGGAAGCACTGAAGCTTTCTTT.